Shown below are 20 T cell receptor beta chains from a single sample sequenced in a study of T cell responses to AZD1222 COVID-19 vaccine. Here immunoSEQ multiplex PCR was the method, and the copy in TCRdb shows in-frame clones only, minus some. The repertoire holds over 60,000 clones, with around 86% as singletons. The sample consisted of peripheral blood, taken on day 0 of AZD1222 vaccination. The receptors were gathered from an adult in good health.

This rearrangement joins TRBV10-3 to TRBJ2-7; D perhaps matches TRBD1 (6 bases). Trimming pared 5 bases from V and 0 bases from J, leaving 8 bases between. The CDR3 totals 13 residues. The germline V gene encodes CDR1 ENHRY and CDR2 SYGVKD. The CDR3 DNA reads TGTGCCATCAGTCCGGACAGCTCCTACGAGCAGTACTTC. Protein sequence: CAISPDSSYEQYF.

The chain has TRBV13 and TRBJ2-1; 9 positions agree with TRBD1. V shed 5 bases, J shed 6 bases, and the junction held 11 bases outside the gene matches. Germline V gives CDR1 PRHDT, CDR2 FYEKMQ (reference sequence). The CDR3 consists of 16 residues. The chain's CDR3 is CASSPLGQGLGNEQFF. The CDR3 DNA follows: TGTGCCAGCAGCCCGTTAGGACAGGGGCTAGGCAATGAGCAGTTCTTC.

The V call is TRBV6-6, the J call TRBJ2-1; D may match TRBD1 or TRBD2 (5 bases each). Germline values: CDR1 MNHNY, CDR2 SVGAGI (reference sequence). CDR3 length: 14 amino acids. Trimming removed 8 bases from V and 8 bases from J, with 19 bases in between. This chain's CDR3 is CASPQSGTIDEQFF. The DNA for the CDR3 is TGTGCCAGCCCTCAGTCCGGGACCATCGATGAGCAGTTCTTC.

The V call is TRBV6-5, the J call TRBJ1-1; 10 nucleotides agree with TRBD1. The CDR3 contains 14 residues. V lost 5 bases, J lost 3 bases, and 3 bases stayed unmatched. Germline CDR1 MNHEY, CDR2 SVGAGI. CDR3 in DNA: TGTGCCAGCAGTAGGGACAGGGGAGACACTGAAGCTTTCTTT. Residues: CASSRDRGDTEAFF.

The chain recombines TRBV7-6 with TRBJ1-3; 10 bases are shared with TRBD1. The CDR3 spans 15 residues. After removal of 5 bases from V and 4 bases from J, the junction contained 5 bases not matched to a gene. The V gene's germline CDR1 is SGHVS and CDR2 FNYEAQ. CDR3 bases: TGTGCCAGCAGCCCGGGACAGGGGAGGGGAAACACCATATATTTT. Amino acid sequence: CASSPGQGRGNTIYF.

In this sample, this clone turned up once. CDR3 nucleotide sequence: TGTGCCAGTAGTATATTCCCGCCCCGGGGTTCGGGAGCTTTCTTT. Its protein is CASSIFPPRGSGAFF. The chain uses TRBV19 and TRBJ1-1, with no clear D. V shed 2 bases and J shed 10 bases, with 20 bases lying between them. The CDR3 length is 15 residues. From germline, CDR1 is LNHDA and CDR2 SQIVND (reference sequence).

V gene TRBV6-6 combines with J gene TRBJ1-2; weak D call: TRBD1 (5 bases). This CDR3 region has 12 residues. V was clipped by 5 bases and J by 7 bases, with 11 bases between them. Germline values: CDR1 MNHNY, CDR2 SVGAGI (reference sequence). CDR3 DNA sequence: TGTGCCAGCAGTCCGACCAGGGTTGGCTACACCTTC. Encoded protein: CASSPTRVGYTF.

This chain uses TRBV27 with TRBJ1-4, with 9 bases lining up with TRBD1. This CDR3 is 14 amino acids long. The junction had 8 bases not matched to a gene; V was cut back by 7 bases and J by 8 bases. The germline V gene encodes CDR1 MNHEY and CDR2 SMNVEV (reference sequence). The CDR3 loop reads CASKGQGKGEKLFF. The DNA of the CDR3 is TGTGCCAGCAAAGGACAGGGGAAGGGAGAAAAACTGTTTTTT.

CDR3 loop: CASSYSRAERGYTF. For the CDR3, the DNA is TGTGCCAGCAGTTACTCCCGGGCAGAGCGGGGCTACACCTTC. The rearrangement joins TRBV6-5 to TRBJ1-2, with D unresolved. There are 14 residues in the CDR3. Germline loops: CDR1 MNHEY, CDR2 SVGAGI. V dropped 0 bases and J dropped 8 bases, with 13 bases sitting between them.

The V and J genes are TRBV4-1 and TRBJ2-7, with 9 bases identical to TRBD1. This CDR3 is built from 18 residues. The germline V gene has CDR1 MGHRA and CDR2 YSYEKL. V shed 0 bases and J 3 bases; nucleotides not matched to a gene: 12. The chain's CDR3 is CASSQDRGRDRVFYEQYF. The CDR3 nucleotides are TGCGCCAGCAGCCAAGATAGGGGCCGGGACAGGGTTTTCTACGAGCAGTACTTC.

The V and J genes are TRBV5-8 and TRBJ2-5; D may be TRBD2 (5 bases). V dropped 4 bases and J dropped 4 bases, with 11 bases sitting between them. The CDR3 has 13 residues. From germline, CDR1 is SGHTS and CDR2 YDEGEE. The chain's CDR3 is CASSHWRSETQYF. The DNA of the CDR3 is TGTGCCAGCAGCCATTGGAGGTCAGAGACCCAGTACTTC.

The CDR3 DNA is TGTGCCAGCAGCTTAGCGGGCCAGGTTAATGAAAAACTGTTTTTT. Residues: CASSLAGQVNEKLFF. The V gene is TRBV7-6, the J gene TRBJ1-4; D is undetermined. Trimming cost V 0 bases and J 4 bases, with 9 bases left between them. The CDR3 has 15 amino acids. Germline CDR1 is SGHVS and CDR2 is FNYEAQ.

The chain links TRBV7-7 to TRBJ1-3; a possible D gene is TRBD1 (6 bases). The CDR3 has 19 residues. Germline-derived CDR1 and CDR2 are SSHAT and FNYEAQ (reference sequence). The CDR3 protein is CASCSQVVRGVPSGNTIYF. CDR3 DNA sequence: TGTGCTAGCTGCTCCCAAGTTGTTAGGGGGGTACCCTCTGGAAACACCATATATTTT.

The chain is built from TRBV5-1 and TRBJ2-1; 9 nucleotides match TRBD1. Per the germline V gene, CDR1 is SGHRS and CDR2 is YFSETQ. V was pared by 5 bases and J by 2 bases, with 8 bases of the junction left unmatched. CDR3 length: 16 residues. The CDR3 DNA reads TGCGCCAGCAGGCAAACAGGGGGCGAGGCCTACAATGAGCAGTTCTTC. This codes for CASRQTGGEAYNEQFF.

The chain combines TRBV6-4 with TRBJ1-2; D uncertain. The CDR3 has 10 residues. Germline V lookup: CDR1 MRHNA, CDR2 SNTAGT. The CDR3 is CGGLNYGYTF. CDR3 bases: TGTGGGGGTCTTAACTATGGCTACACCTTC.

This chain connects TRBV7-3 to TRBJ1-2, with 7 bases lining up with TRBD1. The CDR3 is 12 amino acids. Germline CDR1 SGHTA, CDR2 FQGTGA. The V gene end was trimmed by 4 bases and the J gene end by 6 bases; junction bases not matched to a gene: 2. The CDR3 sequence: CASSSGQHGYTF. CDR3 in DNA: TGTGCCAGCAGCTCGGGACAGCATGGCTACACCTTC.

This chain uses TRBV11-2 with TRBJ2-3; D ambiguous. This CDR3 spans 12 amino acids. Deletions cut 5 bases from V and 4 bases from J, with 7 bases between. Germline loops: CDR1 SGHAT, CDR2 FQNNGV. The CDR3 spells CASSPTADTQYF. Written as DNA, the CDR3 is TGTGCCAGCAGCCCCACAGCAGATACGCAGTATTTT.

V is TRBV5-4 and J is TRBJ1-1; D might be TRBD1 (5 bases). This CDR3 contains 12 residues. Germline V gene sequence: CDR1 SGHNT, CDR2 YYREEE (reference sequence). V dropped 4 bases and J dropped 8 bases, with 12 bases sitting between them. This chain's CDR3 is CASSRGTREAFF. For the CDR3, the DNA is TGTGCCAGCAGCAGAGGGACTCGCGAAGCTTTCTTT.

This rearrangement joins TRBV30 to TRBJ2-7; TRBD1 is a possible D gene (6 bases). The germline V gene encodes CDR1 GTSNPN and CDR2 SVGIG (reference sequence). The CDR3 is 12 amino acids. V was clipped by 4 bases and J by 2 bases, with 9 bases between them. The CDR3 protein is CAWTRGTYEQYF. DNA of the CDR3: TGTGCCTGGACCAGGGGTACCTACGAGCAGTACTTC.

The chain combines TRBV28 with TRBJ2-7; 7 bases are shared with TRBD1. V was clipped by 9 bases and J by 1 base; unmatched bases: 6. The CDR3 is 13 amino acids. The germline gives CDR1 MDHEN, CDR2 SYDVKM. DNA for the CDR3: TGTGCCAGTCTTAAGGACAGGTCCTACGAGCAGTACTTC. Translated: CASLKDRSYEQYF.